The present entry profiles one TCR beta chain with its context. The antigen is unknown. Repertoires were generated with immunoSEQ multiplex PCR, while TCRdb's copy carries only in-frame clones and drops some. The repertoire has some 130,000 clones, 90% to 95% of them found once; the top ten carry approximately 6.5%. The CDR3 is 13 residues long. The V gene lost 6 bases and the J gene lost 7 bases, with 15 bases spanning the gap. Germline V gene data show CDR1 as MDHEN and CDR2 as SYDVKM. The data were obtained in a study of T cell responses to AZD1222 COVID-19 vaccine. General study points: Recipients of two AZD1222 doses showed rising Spike-specific TCR breadth and depth. Every sample of the repertoires postdated the peak T cell response.

This TCR was recovered from an adult who received the AZD1222 COVID-19 vaccine. The sequencing here drew on peripheral blood, taken 28 days after the second AZD1222 dose. The chain combines TRBV28 with TRBJ1-2, with D uncertain. CDR3 sequence: CASSLLQSAGYTF. DNA of the CDR3: TGTGCCAGCAGCCTACTACAGAGTGCTGGCTACACCTTC.